One and the same sample provided the 14 T cell receptor beta chains below, sequenced in a study of blood T cell repertoires in COVID-19. Repertoires were generated with immunoSEQ multiplex PCR, while TCRdb's copy carries only in-frame clones and drops some. The sample lists 190,000 or so clones, 65% to 85% occurring once. Sequencing was performed on PBMCs or T cells enriched from blood (not recorded which). These receptors were collected from a middle-aged man who had recovered from COVID-19.

The chain combines TRBV5-1 with TRBJ2-1; 7 bases align to TRBD2. CDR1 and CDR2 (germline): SGHRS, YFSETQ. The CDR3 covers 15 residues. The junction had 10 bases not matched to a gene; V was cut back by 0 bases and J by 10 bases. The CDR3 sequence is CASSLVVTGRIEQFF. The CDR3 nucleotides read TGCGCCAGCAGCTTGGTAGTTACCGGGAGGATAGAGCAGTTCTTC.

Notes on this clone: This specimen includes other DNA sequences encoding the same CDR3. The CDR3 DNA reads as TGTGCCAGCTCCCCAGGGGGGGGTCAGCCCCAGCATTTT. It is translated as CASSPGGGQPQHF. This chain uses TRBV18 with TRBJ1-5; 7 positions match TRBD1. The CDR3 consists of 13 residues. Germline lookup yields CDR1 KGHSH and CDR2 LQKENI. V was pared by 6 bases and J by 6 bases, with 5 bases of the junction left unmatched. The variable domain in full, with the rest retrieved from reference TRBV18 and TRBJ1-5, is NAGVMQNPRHLVRRRGQEARLRCSPMKGHSHVYWYRQLPEEGLKFMVYLQKENIIDESGMPKERFSAEFPKEGPSILRIQQVVRGDSAAYFCASSPGGGQPQHFGDGTRLSIL.

This chain joins TRBV30 and TRBJ1-5, with D perhaps TRBD1 (6 bases). The CDR3 has 16 residues. The V and J ends lost 1 base and 3 bases respectively, with 16 bases between them. Germline CDR1 is GTSNPN and CDR2 is SVGIG (reference sequence). DNA of the CDR3: TGTGCCTGGAGTGGAACCTTCGGGACAATCAATCAGCCCCAGCATTTT. This codes for CAWSGTFGTINQPQHF.

This clone was picked up one time. V is TRBV3-1 (or the pseudogene TRBV3-2) and J is TRBJ2-7, with 8 positions matching TRBD1. This CDR3 region has 11 residues. CDR1 and CDR2 (germline): LGHDT, YNNKEL (reference sequence). J was trimmed by 12 bases and V by 4 bases; bases with no gene match: 5. CDR3 loop: CASSLDRATYF. CDR3 in DNA: TGTGCCAGCAGCCTGGACAGGGCGACGTACTTC.

The rearrangement uses TRBV7-9 and TRBJ2-1, with 8 nucleotides matching TRBD2. The CDR3 length is 19 residues. The junction had 14 bases not matched to a gene; V was cut back by 1 base and J by 3 bases. Germline loops: CDR1 SEHNR, CDR2 FQNEAQ (reference sequence). In DNA, the CDR3 is TGTGCCAGCAGCTTAGTTGTTAGCGGGGTCTTAAATTTCTACAATGAGCAGTTCTTC. This gives the protein CASSLVVSGVLNFYNEQFF. The variable domain in full, completed from reference TRBV7-9 and TRBJ2-1, reads DTGVSQNPRHKITKRGQNVTFRCDPISEHNRLYWYRQTLGQGPEFLTYFQNEAQLEKSRLLSDRFSAERPKGSFSTLEIQRTEQGDSAMYLCASSLVVSGVLNFYNEQFFGPGTRLTVL.

This clone has a handful of counts. This chain joins TRBV5-4 and TRBJ1-5; D perhaps matches TRBD1 (6 bases). Germline V lookup: CDR1 SGHNT, CDR2 YYREEE (reference sequence). The CDR3 extends over 14 amino acids. V shed 4 bases and J shed 7 bases, with 15 bases lying between them. The CDR3 nucleotides are TGTGCCAGCAGCATGGACAGCGGTAGCCAGCCCCAGCATTTT. This gives the protein CASSMDSGSQPQHF.

This clone was recorded only once. The gene calls are TRBV4-1 and TRBJ1-1, with 7 positions matching TRBD1. With 4 bases clipped from V and 3 bases from J, the junction kept 11 bases outside the gene matches. The germline gives CDR1 MGHRA, CDR2 YSYEKL. This CDR3 region has 16 residues. The CDR3 DNA follows: TGCGCCAGCAGCCCCCATAGTGGGGACAGAGACACTGAAGCTTTCTTT. This sequence encodes CASSPHSGDRDTEAFF.

The chain links TRBV6-5 to TRBJ1-2; D may be TRBD1 (6 bases). V was shortened by 4 bases and J by 7 bases, with 16 bases between the two germline ends. This CDR3 spans 14 amino acids. In germline, CDR1 is MNHEY, CDR2 SVGAGI. The CDR3 DNA reads as TGTGCCAGCAGTTCCGGACAGCCCCTCTCTGGCTACACCTTC. This translates into CASSSGQPLSGYTF.

The rearrangement joins TRBV18 to TRBJ2-7, with a possible D match to TRBD2 (6 bases). V gave up 3 bases and J gave up 4 bases, with 16 bases separating them. CDR3 length equals 15 residues. The V gene's germline CDR1 is KGHSH and CDR2 LQKENI. This CDR3 reads CASSPDAGGWYEQYF. DNA for the CDR3: TGTGCCAGCTCACCGGACGCTGGGGGGTGGTACGAGCAGTACTTC.

The chain employs TRBV24-1 and TRBJ2-1; 8 nucleotides agree with TRBD1. V lost 4 bases and J lost 6; bases outside the gene matches: 10. CDR3 length: 16 amino acids. Germline CDR1 is KGHDR and CDR2 is SFDVKD. This chain's CDR3 is CATSESWTGNGNEQFF. DNA for the CDR3: TGTGCCACCAGTGAATCCTGGACAGGGAATGGCAATGAGCAGTTCTTC.

This clone is a singleton in its sample. CDR3 sequence: CASSLDLALEYF. The CDR3 region has the DNA TGTGCCAGCAGCTTAGATCTAGCCCTAGAGTATTTT. J is TRBJ2-3 and V is TRBV7-9; D may be TRBD2 (5 bases). The CDR3 covers 12 residues. Per the germline V gene, CDR1 is SEHNR and CDR2 is FQNEAQ (reference sequence). The V and J ends lost 1 base and 13 bases respectively, with 12 bases between them. Based on the CDR3 plus reference TRBV7-9 and TRBJ2-3, the full variable domain is DTGVSQNPRHKITKRGQNVTFRCDPISEHNRLYWYRQTLGQGPEFLTYFQNEAQLEKSRLLSDRFSAERPKGSFSTLEIQRTEQGDSAMYLCASSLDLALEYFGPGTRLTVL.

V usage is TRBV28 and J usage is TRBJ1-5; the D gene is possibly TRBD1 (5 bases). Trimming removed 10 bases at V and 2 bases at J, with 18 bases between. CDR1 is MDHEN and CDR2 is SYDVKM in the germline V gene. The CDR3 runs to 15 residues. Here the CDR3 reads CAIVSAGRGNQPQHF. Here the CDR3 DNA reads TGTGCCATCGTATCTGCAGGGAGGGGCAATCAGCCCCAGCATTTT.

The gene calls are TRBV30 and TRBJ1-1, with D possibly being TRBD1 (6 bases). The germline CDR1 and CDR2 sequences are GTSNPN and SVGIG (reference sequence). The CDR3 runs to 12 residues. V dropped 2 bases and J dropped 6 bases, with 10 bases sitting between them. The CDR3 loop is CAWSQGGSEAFF. The DNA for the CDR3 is TGTGCCTGGAGTCAAGGGGGATCTGAAGCTTTCTTT.

J is TRBJ1-4 and V is TRBV29-1, with TRBD1 identical over 8 bases. Germline trimming cut 6 bases from V and 5 bases from J; bases unmatched to any gene: 5. This CDR3 is built from 13 residues. Germline V gene lookup returns CDR1 SQVTM and CDR2 ANQGSEA. The CDR3 sequence: CSVGGTGNEKLFF. As DNA, the CDR3 is TGCAGCGTCGGTGGGACAGGCAATGAAAAACTGTTTTTT. The complete variable domain, with remaining parts taken from reference TRBV29-1 and TRBJ1-4, reads SAVISQKPSRDICQRGTSLTIQCQVDSQVTMMFWYRQQPGQSLTLIATANQGSEATYESGFVIDKFPISRPNLTFSTLTVSNMSPEDSSIYLCSVGGTGNEKLFFGSGTQLSVL.